Only one count was recorded for the clone carrying this TCR beta chain. The data originate from a study of T cell responses to AZD1222 COVID-19 vaccine. The overall study: Second-dose groups at about 4 or about 12 weeks were pooled.

Method: immunoSEQ multiplex PCR; TCRdb's copy keeps in-frame clones and lacks some. Of approximately 100,000 clones listed, 70% to 90% were seen once; the top ten hold roughly 4%. The CDR3 runs to 15 residues. Per germline, CDR1 SGHTA and CDR2 FQGTGA. The trim removed 5 bases at V and 6 bases at J, leaving 7 bases unmatched. The source was peripheral blood, collected on day 0 of AZD1222 vaccination. This sequence joins TRBV7-3 and TRBJ1-6; 7 bases line up with TRBD1. The clonotype comes from an adult in good health. This chain's CDR3 is CASSASQGVNSPLHF. In DNA, the CDR3 is TGTGCCAGCAGCGCATCTCAGGGGGTTAATTCACCCCTCCACTTT.